A selection of T cell receptor beta chains follows, all from one sample in a study of blood T cell repertoires in COVID-19. Produced via immunoSEQ multiplex PCR; TCRdb's table is partial and in-frame only. The data contain 110,000 to 150,000 clones, roughly three quarters of them singletons. The specimen was peripheral blood. The receptors shown here come from a woman aged 60-70 years with acute or convalescent COVID-19. Both conserved end residues are part of each CDR3. The D gene is left open where the match is weak. Rows may omit the clone size; those that give it use once, few, many or a size class.

CDR3 protein: CASSVEASGSRWSTDTQYF
CDR3 DNA: TGTGCCAGCAGCGTAGAGGCCAGCGGGAGTCGATGGTCCACAGATACGCAGTATTTT
D gene: TRBD2
V gene: TRBV9
J gene: TRBJ2-3
clone size: -

CDR3 protein: CATSDLQTGLPTADTQYF
CDR3 DNA: TGTGCCACCAGTGATTTGCAGACAGGTCTCCCGACGGCAGATACGCAGTATTTT
D gene: -
V gene: TRBV24-1
J gene: TRBJ2-3
clone size: -

CDR3 protein: CASSNSGTNTGELFF
CDR3 DNA: TGTGCCAGCAGTAATAGCGGGACCAACACCGGGGAGCTGTTTTTT
D gene: TRBD2
V gene: TRBV6-2/TRBV6-3
J gene: TRBJ2-2
clone size: -

CDR3 protein: CASSQSFFYEQYF
CDR3 DNA: TGTGCCAGCAGCCAAAGCTTCTTCTACGAGCAGTACTTC
D gene: -
V gene: TRBV4-2
J gene: TRBJ2-7
clone size: -

CDR3 protein: CASSLKTSLQLQQYF
CDR3 DNA: TGTGCCAGCAGTTTAAAGACTAGCCTCCAACTCCAGCAGTACTTC
D gene: TRBD2
V gene: TRBV28
J gene: TRBJ2-7
clone size: few

CDR3 protein: CASSLTTGFNSPLHF
CDR3 DNA: TGTGCCAGCAGCTTAACGACAGGTTTTAATTCACCCCTCCACTTT
D gene: -
V gene: TRBV7-3
J gene: TRBJ1-6
clone size: -

CDR3 protein: CASSRLAASSYNEQFF
CDR3 DNA: TGTGCCAGCAGCCGACTAGCGGCAAGCTCCTACAATGAGCAGTTCTTC
D gene: TRBD2
V gene: TRBV11-3
J gene: TRBJ2-1
clone size: -

CDR3 protein: CATNLGGPRNQPQHF
CDR3 DNA: TGTGCCACTAACCTGGGAGGGCCTAGAAATCAGCCCCAGCATTTT
D gene: -
V gene: TRBV6-5
J gene: TRBJ1-5
clone size: -

CDR3 protein: CASVLAGAIEQFF
CDR3 DNA: TGTGCCAGCGTGCTAGCGGGAGCTATAGAGCAGTTCTTC
D gene: TRBD2
V gene: TRBV12-3/TRBV12-4
J gene: TRBJ2-1
clone size: -

CDR3 protein: CASSTRGQNQPQHF
CDR3 DNA: TGTGCCAGTAGTACTAGGGGACAGAATCAGCCCCAGCATTTT
D gene: TRBD1
V gene: TRBV19
J gene: TRBJ1-5
clone size: once

CDR3 protein: CASSQGLASYNEQFF
CDR3 DNA: TGTGCCAGCAGCCAGGGACTAGCGAGCTACAATGAGCAGTTCTTC
D gene: TRBD2
V gene: TRBV4-2
J gene: TRBJ2-1
clone size: few

CDR3 protein: CASSGTAHSPLHF
CDR3 DNA: TGTGCCAGCTCGGGGACAGCTCATTCACCCCTCCACTTT
D gene: TRBD1
V gene: TRBV7-9
J gene: TRBJ1-6
clone size: -

CDR3 protein: CASIPGLGTYNEQFF
CDR3 DNA: TGTGCCAGCATCCCGGGACTAGGCACCTACAATGAGCAGTTCTTC
D gene: TRBD2
V gene: TRBV11-2
J gene: TRBJ2-1
clone size: -

CDR3 protein: CASSLTGRGEETQYF
CDR3 DNA: TGTGCCAGCAGCTTAACCGGGAGGGGAGAAGAGACCCAGTACTTC
D gene: TRBD2
V gene: TRBV7-3
J gene: TRBJ2-5
clone size: -

CDR3 protein: CASSAGQGTEAFF
CDR3 DNA: TGTGCCAGCTCGGCGGGACAGGGCACTGAAGCTTTCTTT
D gene: TRBD1
V gene: TRBV18
J gene: TRBJ1-1
clone size: -

CDR3 protein: CASSLRTGLETQYF
CDR3 DNA: TGTGCCAGCAGTTTGAGGACAGGATTAGAGACCCAGTACTTC
D gene: TRBD1
V gene: TRBV28
J gene: TRBJ2-5
clone size: -

CDR3 protein: CASSVVTGRTEAFF
CDR3 DNA: TGTGCCAGCAGCGTAGTCACAGGGAGAACTGAAGCTTTCTTT
D gene: -
V gene: TRBV9
J gene: TRBJ1-1
clone size: -

CDR3 protein: CATSAGVNQPQHF
CDR3 DNA: TGTGCCACCAGTGCAGGGGTCAATCAGCCCCAGCATTTT
D gene: -
V gene: TRBV24-1
J gene: TRBJ1-5
clone size: -

CDR3 protein: CASNPVDRESEQYF
CDR3 DNA: TGCGCCAGCAATCCCGTTGACAGGGAAAGCGAGCAGTACTTC
D gene: TRBD1
V gene: TRBV5-1
J gene: TRBJ2-7
clone size: -

CDR3 protein: CASSLALPSGRNEQFF
CDR3 DNA: TGTGCCAGCAGCTTAGCGTTGCCTAGCGGGAGAAATGAGCAGTTCTTC
D gene: TRBD2
V gene: TRBV7-2
J gene: TRBJ2-1
clone size: -

CDR3 protein: CASSRGQASSYNSPLHF
CDR3 DNA: TGTGCCAGCAGTCGGGGACAGGCGAGCTCCTATAATTCACCCCTCCACTTT
D gene: TRBD1
V gene: TRBV6-6
J gene: TRBJ1-6
clone size: -

CDR3 protein: CASSQSRDSYEQYF
CDR3 DNA: TGTGCCAGCAGCCAGAGTAGGGACAGCTACGAGCAGTACTTC
D gene: TRBD1
V gene: TRBV14
J gene: TRBJ2-7
clone size: -

CDR3 protein: CASSTLTGVADTQYF
CDR3 DNA: TGTGCCAGCAGCACACTGACAGGGGTGGCAGATACGCAGTATTTT
D gene: TRBD1
V gene: TRBV7-9
J gene: TRBJ2-3
clone size: -

CDR3 protein: CARTGGGSNYEQYF
CDR3 DNA: TGTGCCAGGACCGGAGGCGGGAGTAACTACGAGCAGTACTTC
D gene: TRBD2
V gene: TRBV7-9
J gene: TRBJ2-7
clone size: few

CDR3 protein: CATSDPTGGNQPQHF
CDR3 DNA: TGTGCCACCAGTGACCCTACAGGGGGAAATCAGCCCCAGCATTTT
D gene: TRBD1
V gene: TRBV24-1
J gene: TRBJ1-5
clone size: -

CDR3 protein: CATSAGLAGYNEQFF
CDR3 DNA: TGTGCCACCAGTGCGGGACTAGCGGGATACAATGAGCAGTTCTTC
D gene: TRBD2
V gene: TRBV24-1
J gene: TRBJ2-1
clone size: -

CDR3 protein: CASSMLPGQGETGELFF
CDR3 DNA: TGTGCCAGTAGTATGCTACCGGGACAGGGAGAAACCGGGGAGCTGTTTTTT
D gene: TRBD1
V gene: TRBV19
J gene: TRBJ2-2
clone size: -

CDR3 protein: CASFGGLYTGELFF
CDR3 DNA: TGCGCCAGCTTCGGGGGGCTTTACACCGGGGAGCTGTTTTTT
D gene: -
V gene: TRBV5-1
J gene: TRBJ2-2
clone size: -

CDR3 protein: CASQARAGQPYEQYF
CDR3 DNA: TGTGCCAGTCAGGCCCGGGCGGGACAGCCCTACGAGCAGTACTTC
D gene: -
V gene: TRBV19
J gene: TRBJ2-7
clone size: -

CDR3 protein: CASSYVASYEQYF
CDR3 DNA: TGTGCCAGCAGTTACGTGGCCAGCTACGAGCAGTACTTC
D gene: -
V gene: TRBV6-5
J gene: TRBJ2-7
clone size: -

CDR3 protein: CASTTGSYTGELFF
CDR3 DNA: TGTGCCAGCACCACTGGTTCTTACACCGGGGAGCTGTTTTTT
D gene: -
V gene: TRBV28
J gene: TRBJ2-2
clone size: -

CDR3 protein: CASSWDRAAYNEQFF
CDR3 DNA: TGTGCCAGCAGCTGGGACAGGGCAGCCTACAATGAGCAGTTCTTC
D gene: TRBD1
V gene: TRBV7-3
J gene: TRBJ2-1
clone size: -

CDR3 protein: CASRQGANEQYF
CDR3 DNA: TGTGCCAGCAGACAGGGGGCTAACGAGCAGTACTTC
D gene: TRBD1
V gene: TRBV2
J gene: TRBJ2-7
clone size: once

CDR3 protein: CASSWLAGSQETQYF
CDR3 DNA: TGCGCCAGCAGCTGGCTAGCGGGATCCCAAGAGACCCAGTACTTC
D gene: TRBD2
V gene: TRBV5-1
J gene: TRBJ2-5
clone size: -

CDR3 protein: CASSETGGELTQYF
CDR3 DNA: TGTGCCAGCAGTGAAACAGGGGGTGAACTGACCCAGTACTTC
D gene: TRBD1
V gene: TRBV6-1
J gene: TRBJ2-5
clone size: -

CDR3 protein: CASRGGEKGFVSPLHF
CDR3 DNA: TGTGCCAGCAGGGGGGGGGAAAAGGGTTTTGTTTCACCCCTCCACTTT
D gene: -
V gene: TRBV27
J gene: TRBJ1-6
clone size: -

CDR3 protein: CSVAQGRADTQYF
CDR3 DNA: TGCAGCGTTGCGCAGGGGCGGGCAGATACGCAGTATTTT
D gene: -
V gene: TRBV29-1
J gene: TRBJ2-3
clone size: -

CDR3 protein: CASSQDRQYSTDTQYF
CDR3 DNA: TGTGCCAGCAGCCAAGATCGACAGTATAGCACAGATACGCAGTATTTT
D gene: -
V gene: TRBV3-1/TRBV3-2
J gene: TRBJ2-3
clone size: -

CDR3 protein: CASSRHLNNEQFF
CDR3 DNA: TGTGCCAGCAGCCGACACTTGAACAATGAGCAGTTCTTC
D gene: -
V gene: TRBV12-3/TRBV12-4
J gene: TRBJ2-1
clone size: -